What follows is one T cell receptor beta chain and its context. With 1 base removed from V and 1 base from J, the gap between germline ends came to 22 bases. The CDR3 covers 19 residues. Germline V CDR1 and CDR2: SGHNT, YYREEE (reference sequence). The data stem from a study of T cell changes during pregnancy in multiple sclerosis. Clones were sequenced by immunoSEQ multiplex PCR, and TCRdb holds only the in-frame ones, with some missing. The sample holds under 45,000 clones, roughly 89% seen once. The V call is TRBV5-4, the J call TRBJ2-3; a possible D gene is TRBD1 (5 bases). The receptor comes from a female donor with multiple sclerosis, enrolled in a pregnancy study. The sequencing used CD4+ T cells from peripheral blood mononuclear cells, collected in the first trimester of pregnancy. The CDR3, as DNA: TGTGCCAGCAGCTTGAAAGGGTCTGGGGCGGCTCTCGGCACAGATACGCAGTATTTT. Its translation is CASSLKGSGAALGTDTQYF.